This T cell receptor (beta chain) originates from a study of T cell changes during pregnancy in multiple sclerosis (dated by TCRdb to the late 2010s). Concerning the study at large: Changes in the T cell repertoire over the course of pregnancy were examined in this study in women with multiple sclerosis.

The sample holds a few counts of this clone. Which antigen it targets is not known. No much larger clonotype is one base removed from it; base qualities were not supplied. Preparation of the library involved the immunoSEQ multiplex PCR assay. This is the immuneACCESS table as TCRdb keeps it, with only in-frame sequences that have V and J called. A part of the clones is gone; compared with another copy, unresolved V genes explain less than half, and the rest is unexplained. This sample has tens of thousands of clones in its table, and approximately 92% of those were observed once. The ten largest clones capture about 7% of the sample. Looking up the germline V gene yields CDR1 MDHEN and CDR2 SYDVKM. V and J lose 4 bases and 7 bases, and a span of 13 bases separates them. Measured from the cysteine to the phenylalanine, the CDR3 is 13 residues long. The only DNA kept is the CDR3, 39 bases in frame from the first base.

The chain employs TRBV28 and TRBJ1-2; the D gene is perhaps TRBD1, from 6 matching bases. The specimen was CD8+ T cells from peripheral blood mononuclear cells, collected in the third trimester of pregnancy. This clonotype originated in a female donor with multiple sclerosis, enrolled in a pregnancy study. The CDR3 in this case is CASSWVGASGYTF. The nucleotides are TGTGCCAGCAGTTGGGTGGGGGCCTCTGGCTACACCTTC.